This T cell receptor beta chain was documented in a study of shared clonotypes between healthy human individuals. Study-wide context: With ages of 18 to 49, the donors were two women and three men.

Deep-level assay runs were performed. Using immunoSEQ multiplex PCR, the repertoire was profiled, and TCRdb retains in-frame clones only, with some absent. Here the sample spans more than 2 million clones, roughly 95% being singletons. This clone showed up just once. Naive CD8 cells comprised CD45RO-negative, CCR7-positively selected cells, excluding terminally differentiated effector memory CD45RA+ cells. Germline-derived CDR1 and CDR2 are LNHDA and SQIVND (reference sequence). The CDR3 has 17 residues. V shed 3 bases, J shed 4 bases, and the junction held 9 bases outside the gene matches. The J gene is TRBJ2-1, the V gene TRBV19; the match to TRBD2 covers 10 bases. Sequencing was carried out using naive CD8+ T cells from PBMCs. The receptor was derived from a man aged 18-30 years in good health. Some clones in this sample may be carry-over from other donors' samples. Here the CDR3 DNA reads TGTGCCAGTAGTATTCTAGCGGGAGACATAGAATACAATGAGCAGTTCTTC. Protein: CASSILAGDIEYNEQFF.